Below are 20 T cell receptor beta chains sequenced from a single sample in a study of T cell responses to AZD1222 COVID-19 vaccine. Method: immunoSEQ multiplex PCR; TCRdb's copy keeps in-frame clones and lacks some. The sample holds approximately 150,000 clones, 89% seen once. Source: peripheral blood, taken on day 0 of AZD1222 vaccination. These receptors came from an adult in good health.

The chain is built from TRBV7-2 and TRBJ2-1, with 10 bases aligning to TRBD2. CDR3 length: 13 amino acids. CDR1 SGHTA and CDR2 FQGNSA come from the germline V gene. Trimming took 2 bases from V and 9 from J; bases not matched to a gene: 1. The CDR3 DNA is TGTGCCAGCAGCTTAAGCGGGAGGGGTGAGCAGTTCTTC. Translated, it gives CASSLSGRGEQFF.

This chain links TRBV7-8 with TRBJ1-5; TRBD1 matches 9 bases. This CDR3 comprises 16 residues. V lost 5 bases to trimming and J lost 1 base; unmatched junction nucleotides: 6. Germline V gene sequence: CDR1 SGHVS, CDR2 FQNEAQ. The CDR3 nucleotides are TGTGCCAGCAGCGCTTTGGACAGGGGAAGCAATCAGCCCCAGCATTTT. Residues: CASSALDRGSNQPQHF.

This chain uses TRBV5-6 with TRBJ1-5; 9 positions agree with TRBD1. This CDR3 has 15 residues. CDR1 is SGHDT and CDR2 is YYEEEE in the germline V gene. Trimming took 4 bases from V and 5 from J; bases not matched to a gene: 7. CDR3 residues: CASSPGTGRYQPQHF. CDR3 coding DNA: TGTGCCAGCAGCCCGGGGACAGGGAGATATCAGCCCCAGCATTTT.

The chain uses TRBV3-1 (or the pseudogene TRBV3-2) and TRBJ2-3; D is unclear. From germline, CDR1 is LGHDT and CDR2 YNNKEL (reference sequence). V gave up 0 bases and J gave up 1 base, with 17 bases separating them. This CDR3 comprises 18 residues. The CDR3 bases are TGTGCCAGCAGCCAAGATTCTCGCTACCTTGCTCGCACAGATACGCAGTATTTT. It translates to CASSQDSRYLARTDTQYF.

The CDR3 bases are TGTGCCAGCAGCCAAGTCCCGGATACGCAGTATTTT. Amino acid sequence: CASSQVPDTQYF. The chain is built from TRBV3-1 (or the pseudogene TRBV3-2) and TRBJ2-3; no clear D. V dropped 1 base and J dropped 6 bases, with 5 bases sitting between them. The CDR3 spans 12 residues. CDR1 LGHDT and CDR2 YNNKEL come from the germline V gene (reference sequence).

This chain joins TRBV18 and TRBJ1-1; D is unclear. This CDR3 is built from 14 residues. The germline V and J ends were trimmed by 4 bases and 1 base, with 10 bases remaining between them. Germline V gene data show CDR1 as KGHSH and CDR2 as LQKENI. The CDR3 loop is CASSQYKSNTEAFF. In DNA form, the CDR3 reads TGTGCCAGCTCACAGTACAAATCGAACACTGAAGCTTTCTTT.

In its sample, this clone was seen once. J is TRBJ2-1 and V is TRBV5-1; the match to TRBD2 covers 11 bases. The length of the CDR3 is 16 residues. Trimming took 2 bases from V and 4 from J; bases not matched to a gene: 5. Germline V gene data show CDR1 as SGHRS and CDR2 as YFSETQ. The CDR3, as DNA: TGCGCCAGCAGCTTACCTCGGACTAGCGGGTACAATGAGCAGTTCTTC. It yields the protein CASSLPRTSGYNEQFF.

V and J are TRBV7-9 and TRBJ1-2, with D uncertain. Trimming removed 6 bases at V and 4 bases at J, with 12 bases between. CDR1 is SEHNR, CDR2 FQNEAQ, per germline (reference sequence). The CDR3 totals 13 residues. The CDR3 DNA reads TGTGCCAGCAGAGCTACCCTGCCCTATGGCTACACCTTC. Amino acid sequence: CASRATLPYGYTF.

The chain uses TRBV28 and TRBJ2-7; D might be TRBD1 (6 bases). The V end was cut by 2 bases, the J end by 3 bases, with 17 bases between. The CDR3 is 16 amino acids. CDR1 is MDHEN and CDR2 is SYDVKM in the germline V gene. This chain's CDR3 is CASSLTPQGVGYEQYF. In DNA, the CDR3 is TGTGCCAGCAGTTTAACCCCACAGGGAGTGGGCTACGAGCAGTACTTC. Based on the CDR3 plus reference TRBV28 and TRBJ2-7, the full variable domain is DVKVTQSSRYLVKRTGEKVFLECVQDMDHENMFWYRQDPGLGLRLIYFSYDVKMKEKGDIPEGYSVSREKKERFSLILESASTNQTSMYLCASSLTPQGVGYEQYFGPGTRLTVT.

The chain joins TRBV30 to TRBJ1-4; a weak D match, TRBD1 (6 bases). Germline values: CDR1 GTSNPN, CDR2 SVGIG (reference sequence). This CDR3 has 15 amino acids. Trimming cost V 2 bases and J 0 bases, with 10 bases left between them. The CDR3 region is CAWSRGQTTNEKLFF. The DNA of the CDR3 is TGTGCCTGGAGTAGAGGACAGACAACTAATGAAAAACTGTTTTTT. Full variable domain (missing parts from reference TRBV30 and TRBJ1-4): SQTIHQWPATLVQPVGSPLSLECTVEGTSNPNLYWYRQAAGRGLQLLFYSVGIGQISSEVPQNLSASRPQDRQFILSSKKLLLSDSGFYLCAWSRGQTTNEKLFFGSGTQLSVL.

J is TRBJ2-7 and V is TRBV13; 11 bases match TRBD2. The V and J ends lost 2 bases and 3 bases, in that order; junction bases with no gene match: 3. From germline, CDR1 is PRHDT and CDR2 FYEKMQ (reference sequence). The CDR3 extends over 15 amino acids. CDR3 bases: TGTGCCAGCAGCTTACTAGCGGGGGGCCACTACGAGCAGTACTTC. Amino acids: CASSLLAGGHYEQYF.

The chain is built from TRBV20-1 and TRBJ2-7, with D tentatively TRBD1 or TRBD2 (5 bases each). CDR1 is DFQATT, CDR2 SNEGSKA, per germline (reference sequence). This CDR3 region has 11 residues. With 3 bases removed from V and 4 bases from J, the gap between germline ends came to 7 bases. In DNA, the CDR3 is TGCAGTGCTAGCAGGGAGTACGAGCAGTACTTC. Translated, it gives CSASREYEQYF.

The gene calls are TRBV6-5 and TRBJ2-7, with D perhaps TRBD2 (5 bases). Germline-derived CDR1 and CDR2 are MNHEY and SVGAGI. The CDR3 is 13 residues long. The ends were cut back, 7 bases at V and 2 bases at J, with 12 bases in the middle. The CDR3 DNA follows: TGTGCCAGCAAAGGAGCGGAAGCCTACGAGCAGTACTTC. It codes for CASKGAEAYEQYF.

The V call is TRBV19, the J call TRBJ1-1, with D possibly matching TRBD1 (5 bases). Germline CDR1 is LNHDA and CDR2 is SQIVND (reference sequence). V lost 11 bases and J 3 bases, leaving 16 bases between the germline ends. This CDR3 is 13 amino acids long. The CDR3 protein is CASSQAMYTEAFF. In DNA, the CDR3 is TGTGCCTCCTCACAGGCTATGTACACTGAAGCTTTCTTT. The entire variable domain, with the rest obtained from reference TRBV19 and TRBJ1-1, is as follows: DGGITQSPKYLFRKEGQNVTLSCEQNLNHDAMYWYRQDPGQGLRLIYYSQIVNDFQKGDIAEGYSVSREKKESFPLTVTSAQKNPTAFYLCASSQAMYTEAFFGQGTRLTVV.

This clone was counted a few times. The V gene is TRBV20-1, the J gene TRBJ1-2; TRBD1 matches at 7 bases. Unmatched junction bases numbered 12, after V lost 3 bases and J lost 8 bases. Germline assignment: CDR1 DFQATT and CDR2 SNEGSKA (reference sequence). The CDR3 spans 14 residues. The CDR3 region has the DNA TGCAGTGCTAGTCGTTCTGACAGGGATGGAGGCTACACCTTC. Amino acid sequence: CSASRSDRDGGYTF.

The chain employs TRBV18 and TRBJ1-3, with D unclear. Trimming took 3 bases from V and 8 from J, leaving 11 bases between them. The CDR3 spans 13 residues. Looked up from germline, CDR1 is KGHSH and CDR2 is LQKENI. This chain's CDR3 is CASSPRPGDTIYF. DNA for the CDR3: TGTGCCAGCTCACCCCGGCCCGGAGACACCATATATTTT.

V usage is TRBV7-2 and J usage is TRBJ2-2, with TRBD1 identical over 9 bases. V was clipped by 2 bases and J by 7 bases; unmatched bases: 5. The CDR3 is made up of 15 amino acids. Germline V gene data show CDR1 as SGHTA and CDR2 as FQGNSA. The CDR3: CASSLRQGVGGELFF. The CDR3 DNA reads TGTGCCAGCAGCTTAAGACAGGGGGTCGGCGGGGAGCTGTTTTTT.

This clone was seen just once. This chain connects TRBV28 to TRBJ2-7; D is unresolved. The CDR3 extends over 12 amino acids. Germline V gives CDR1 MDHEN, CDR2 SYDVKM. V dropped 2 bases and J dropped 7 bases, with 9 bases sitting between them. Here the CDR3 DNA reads TGTGCCAGCAGTTTAGGTTCTGGGGAGCAGTACTTC. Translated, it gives CASSLGSGEQYF.

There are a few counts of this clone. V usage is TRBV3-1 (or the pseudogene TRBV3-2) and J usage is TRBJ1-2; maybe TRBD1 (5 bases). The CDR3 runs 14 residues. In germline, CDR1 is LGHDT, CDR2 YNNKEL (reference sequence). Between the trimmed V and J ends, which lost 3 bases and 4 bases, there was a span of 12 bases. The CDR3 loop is CASSHEGMVYGYTF. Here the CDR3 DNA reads TGTGCCAGCAGCCATGAGGGGATGGTCTATGGCTACACCTTC.

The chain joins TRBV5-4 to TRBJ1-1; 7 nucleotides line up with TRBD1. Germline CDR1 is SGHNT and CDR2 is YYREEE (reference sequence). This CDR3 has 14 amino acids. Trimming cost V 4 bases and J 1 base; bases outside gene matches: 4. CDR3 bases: TGTGCCAGCAGCGTACAGGGGCCGAACACTGAAGCTTTCTTT. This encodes CASSVQGPNTEAFF.